This T cell receptor beta chain comes out of a study of glioma-infiltrating T cells after dendritic cell vaccination. Amplification used 60 V beta primers and 13 J beta primers. Assay used: immunoSEQ multiplex PCR; TCRdb lists only in-frame clones, some missing. Of 45,000 to 60,000 clones listed, around 85% are singletons. The time point was: after dendritic cell vaccination, including at tumor progression/relapse. None of the glioblastoma patients had an isocitrate dehydrogenase mutation. PBMC sampling occurred before vaccination, two weeks after the third dose, and at progression. This TCR derives from a human donor with glioblastoma. Source: blood, taken after dendritic cell vaccination.

Written as DNA, the CDR3 is TGTGCCAGCAGCTCACTAGCGGGGGAGCAGTTCTTC. This sequence encodes CASSSLAGEQFF. The genes are TRBV6-1 and TRBJ2-1; 10 bases are shared with TRBD2. The V gene's germline CDR1 is MNHNS and CDR2 SASEGT. The trim removed 6 bases at V and 10 bases at J, leaving 3 bases unmatched. This CDR3 is 12 amino acids long.